This TCR beta chain was retrieved from a study of spatial heterogeneity in lung cancer. The overall study: When follow-up PBMC samples existed, they were sequenced (at a median of around 23 months after resection). There were consistently more beta-chain sequences detected than alpha-chain sequences.

The time point is: blood at routine non-recurrence follow-up after resection. Unsorted whole RNA from tumor, nontumor lung or frozen PBMC underwent sequencing. This clonotype was found many times. Its specificity is unknown. MiXCR was run by TCRdb on the 5' RACE reads, yielding one entry per CDR3 protein. The sample yields 25,000 or so distinct CDR3 sequences, roughly 5.4% seen once. General study findings and limits: Blood carried ubiquitous expanded tumor TCRs more at resection than follow-up.

This sequence was found in a female donor with early-stage non-small cell lung cancer. This specimen consisted of PBMCs, obtained at follow-up.

CDR3 region: CASRQLAARDEQFF. The DNA for the CDR3 is TGCGCCAGCAGACAACTAGCGGCGCGGGATGAGCAGTTCTTC. This chain connects TRBV5-1 to TRBJ2-1; TRBD2 agrees at 8 bases. The CDR3 contains 14 residues. Trimming at V came to 5 bases and at J to 8 bases, leaving 9 bases not matched to a gene. Germline V CDR1 and CDR2: SGHRS, YFSETQ.